This paragraph covers one T cell receptor beta chain sequence. Antigen specificity is unknown. Survey-level resolution applied to immunoSEQ assay v3.0. TCRdb's copy holds only in-frame clones and misses some; the assay was immunoSEQ multiplex PCR. The sample records 20,000 to 25,000 clones, 85% to 95% being singletons. The CDR3 loop spans 13 amino acids. V lost 2 bases and J 9 bases, leaving 11 bases between the germline ends. Germline V gives CDR1 LNHDA, CDR2 SQIVND (reference sequence). The data originate from a study of long-term antiretroviral therapy in people with HIV. General study findings and limits: Possibly under older ART regimens, blood was drawn between about 2004 and 2017.

This receptor was taken from a woman between 40 and 50 years old with HIV. The J gene is TRBJ2-1, the V gene TRBV19; D is ambiguous. The input for sequencing was unsorted PBMCs, taken 7.6 years after starting antiretroviral therapy. The CDR3 spells CASSISASTEQFF. CDR3 in DNA: TGTGCCAGTAGTATATCCGCGAGCACTGAGCAGTTCTTC.